These 6 T cell receptor beta chains were sequenced from one sample in a study of shared clonotypes between healthy human individuals. The protocol was immunoSEQ multiplex PCR, while the TCRdb copy is restricted to in-frame clones and leaves out a portion. The table includes some 2,000,000 clones, 95% detected once. The sequenced sample was naive CD4+ T cells sorted from blood. The subset was: CD45RA+ positively selected. These receptor sequences come from a man aged 18 to 29 in good health.

The V call is TRBV7-2, the J call TRBJ2-1; the match to TRBD2 covers 16 bases. Germline CDR1 reads SGHTA; CDR2 reads FQGNSA. The V gene end was trimmed by 3 bases and the J gene end by 15 bases; junction bases not matched to a gene: 8. This CDR3 has 15 amino acids. The CDR3 region has the DNA TGTGCCAGCAGCTTCCTGGGACTAGCGGGAGGGCCGGGGTTCTTC. Translation gives CASSFLGLAGGPGFF.

This clone occurred once. Other nucleotide sequences from this sample produce the same CDR3. This sequence joins TRBV6-1 and TRBJ2-7, with TRBD1 identical over 8 bases. The CDR3 is made up of 15 amino acids. CDR1 and CDR2 from the germline V gene are MNHNS and SASEGT. J was trimmed by 3 bases and V by 3 bases; bases with no gene match: 7. CDR3 in amino acids: CASSEAGQGIYEQYF. CDR3 DNA sequence: TGTGCCAGCAGTGAGGCAGGACAGGGAATCTACGAGCAGTACTTC.

There are many counts of this clone. CDR3 in DNA: TGTGCCAGCAGCCAAAGGCCAGGGGATTCCTACGAGCAGTACTTC. Protein sequence: CASSQRPGDSYEQYF. This sequence joins TRBV16 and TRBJ2-7, with a tentative D call TRBD1 (6 bases). Trimming pared 2 bases from V and 1 base from J, leaving 12 bases between. CDR3 length: 15 residues. Germline V CDR1 and CDR2: KGHSY, FQNENV.

The chain couples TRBV7-2 to TRBJ2-1; D is possibly TRBD1 or TRBD2 (5 bases each). Germline V gives CDR1 SGHTA, CDR2 FQGNSA. The ends were cut back, 1 base at V and 4 bases at J, with 8 bases in the middle. The CDR3 consists of 14 residues. CDR3 residues: CASSLGDAYNEQFF. Here the CDR3 DNA reads TGTGCCAGCAGCTTAGGGGACGCGTACAATGAGCAGTTCTTC. The whole variable domain, filled in from reference TRBV7-2 and TRBJ2-1, reads GAGVSQSPSNKVTEKGKDVELRCDPISGHTALYWYRQSLGQGLEFLIYFQGNSAPDKSGLPSDRFSAERTGGSVSTLTIQRTQQEDSAVYLCASSLGDAYNEQFFGPGTRLTVL.

Regarding this clone: This same CDR3 is encoded by further DNA sequences in the sample. The chain employs TRBV15 and TRBJ2-3, with D tentatively TRBD2 (6 bases). CDR1 is LNHNV and CDR2 is YYDKDF in the germline V gene (reference sequence). The ends were cut back, 0 bases at V and 0 bases at J, with 7 bases in the middle. CDR3 length: 15 residues. This CDR3 reads CATSRDRGSTDTQYF. In nucleotides, the CDR3 is TGTGCCACCAGCAGAGATCGGGGGAGCACAGATACGCAGTATTTT.

Points on this clone: The same CDR3 can be traced to other DNA sequences in this sample. This sequence joins TRBV7-2 and TRBJ2-1, with TRBD2 matching 8 bases. CDR3 length: 13 residues. Trimming at V came to 1 base and at J to 9 bases, leaving 2 bases not matched to a gene. Germline CDR1 reads SGHTA; CDR2 reads FQGNSA. The CDR3 coding sequence is TGTGCCAGCAGCTTAGTCGGGAGGGGTGAGCAGTTCTTC. Translated: CASSLVGRGEQFF.